One sample yielded the 4 T cell receptor beta chains listed below, sequenced in a study of CD8+CD57+ T cells in acquired aplastic anemia. For CDR3 and TCR beta VDJ profiling, genomic DNA was the template used. TCRdb re-analysed the reads in MiXCR, keeping a single row per CDR3 protein. The repertoire holds approximately 57,000 distinct CDR3 sequences, around 50% seen once, with 15% to 20% in the top ten. By flow cytometry, patients selected for sequencing had shown an expansion of CD8+CD57+ cells. The sequenced sample consisted of sorted CD4+, CD8+, or CD8+CD57+ T cells (not recorded which) from PBMCs. All receptors come from a human donor with aplastic anemia.

This clonotype was observed at least ten times. A clone one base away is much larger, so this may be a read error. The rearrangement joins TRBV7-9 to TRBJ2-7; D unclear. V was trimmed by 4 bases and J by 0 bases, leaving 4 bases between them. CDR1 and CDR2 from the germline V gene are SEHNR and FQNEAQ (reference sequence). The CDR3 runs 12 residues. Written as DNA, the CDR3 is TGTGCCAGCAGCTCAGTCTCCTACGAGCAGTACTTC. Translating it yields CASSSVSYEQYF.

Notes on this clonotype: At one end, the junction sequence differs from germline, possibly due to a read error. The rearrangement links TRBV2 to TRBJ1-1; D gene ambiguous. In germline, CDR1 is SNHLY, CDR2 FYNNEI. The CDR3 has 14 residues. The CDR3 here is CASIEAGSDTEAFF. CDR3 in DNA: TGTGCCAGCATTGAAGCGGGATCGGACACTGAAGCTTTCTTT.

CDR3 nucleotides: TGTGCCAGTAGTACGAAGACAGGGGTAGGATCACCCCTCCACTTT. Protein product: CASSTKTGVGSPLHF. V usage is TRBV19 and J usage is TRBJ1-6, with 8 bases that match TRBD1. The ends lost 4 bases at V and 10 bases at J; junction bases unmatched: 9. This CDR3 region has 15 residues. Germline CDR1 reads LNHDA; CDR2 reads SQIVND (reference sequence).

As regards this clonotype: The junction departs from germline at one end; a sequencing error may be responsible. The CDR3: CASSPTNDGTGAFF. The CDR3 DNA is TGTGCCAGCAGCCCGACAAACGACGGCACTGGAGCTTTCTTT. This rearrangement joins TRBV7-2 to TRBJ1-1, with D uncertain. The CDR3 loop spans 14 amino acids. In germline, CDR1 is SGHTA, CDR2 FQGNSA.